What follows describes a single T cell receptor (beta chain). These data belong to a study of blood T cell repertoires in COVID-19. Overall study context: Spain, Italy and the United States supplied samples that represented acute and convalescent COVID-19.

V shed 7 bases and J 6 bases; nucleotides not matched to a gene: 11. The length of the CDR3 is 15 residues. The germline gives CDR1 SGHDT, CDR2 YYEEEE. How the authors handled the data: By means of reference gene primer amplification, nucleated cell counts were estimated. TCRdb's copy holds only in-frame clones and misses some; the assay was immunoSEQ multiplex PCR. The DNA was the basis for D and trimming; V, J and clone size are from that table. The profile covers over 65,000 clones, with roughly 77% appearing a single time and around a tenth taken by the ten largest. The specimen sequenced was peripheral blood. V usage is TRBV5-6 and J usage is TRBJ2-2; TRBD1 aligns across 8 bases. The TCR sequence derives from a human donor in a cohort sampled during active COVID-19. The CDR3 loop reads CASLEQGGLPGELFF. As DNA, the CDR3 is TGTGCCAGCCTTGAACAGGGGGGCCTTCCCGGGGAGCTGTTTTTT.